The present T cell receptor (beta chain) was sequenced within a study of blood T cell repertoires in COVID-19. The overall study: From the United States, Italy and Spain came samples of acute and convalescent COVID-19. The cDNA or gDNA used as material had been derived from T cells, B-cell-depleted T cells, or PBMCs.

As handled by the study authors: The assay estimated nucleated cells by amplifying reference gene primers. Data came from immunoSEQ multiplex PCR; TCRdb stores just in-frame clones and leaves some out. V, J and clone size reflect that table, while D and trimming were determined from the DNA. The table has around 300,000 clones, 89% seen once. Germline-derived CDR1 and CDR2 are SGHTA and FQGTGA. This CDR3 comprises 15 residues. Losses at the gene ends were 6 bases for V and 4 bases for J; bases not matched to a gene: 8. J is TRBJ2-3 and V is TRBV7-3; 9 bases agree with TRBD2. Sequencing input: peripheral blood. The clonotype originates from a woman between 35 and 50 years old who had recovered from COVID-19. The CDR3 loop reads CASRKTGTSSDTQYF. CDR3 coding DNA: TGTGCCAGCAGGAAAACCGGGACTAGCTCAGATACGCAGTATTTT.